A selection of T cell receptor beta chains follows, all from one sample in a study of CD8 T cells in ankylosing spondylitis. Each CDR3 protein gets one entry after TCRdb re-called the 5' RACE reads with MiXCR. The repertoire has 300,000 to 400,000 distinct CDR3 sequences, around 24% of them found once; the top ten carry roughly a sixth. Specimen: blood, either unsorted or a sorted T cell fraction (not recorded which). The source of these receptors is a male donor with ankylosing spondylitis. Both conserved end residues are part of each CDR3. The D gene is left open where the match is weak. The size field is filled for only some rows; it gives once, few, many or a size class.

few	TRBV20-1	TRBJ1-4	.	TGCAGTGCTAGAGTTGATAATGAAAAACTGTTTTTT	CSARVDNEKLFF
.	TRBV4-1	TRBJ2-3	.	TGCGCCAGCAGCCAAGATTACGGGGCCGCTGGAGATACGCAGTATTTT	CASSQDYGAAGDTQYF
few	TRBV19	TRBJ1-5	.	TGTGCCAGTAGTATGGTCCCGGGAGGGCAGCCCCAGCATTTT	CASSMVPGGQPQHF
.	TRBV5-1	TRBJ1-2	.	TGCGCCAGCAGCTTCTCAGGCCTAGGTGGCTACACCTTC	CASSFSGLGGYTF
few	TRBV15	TRBJ2-7	.	TGTGCCACCAGCAGAGATAAGTACGAGCAGTACTTC	CATSRDKYEQYF
many	TRBV29-1	TRBJ1-5	.	TGCAGCGTTGGACACGATAGCAATCAGCCCCAGCATTTT	CSVGHDSNQPQHF
.	TRBV20-1	TRBJ2-5	.	TGCAGTGCTAGCGGGAGTCAAGAGACCCAGTACTTC	CSASGSQETQYF
few	TRBV12-3/TRBV12-4	TRBJ2-7	.	TGTGCCAGCAGTCCCTCGGGGGATTGGTTCGAGCAGTACTTC	CASSPSGDWFEQYF
few	TRBV20-1	TRBJ1-1	.	TGCAGTGCTGTGCCGCGGGCTGAAGCTTTCTTT	CSAVPRAEAFF
.	TRBV11-1	TRBJ1-1	.	TGTGCCAGCAGCTTTCCCTTGGGCACAGGAAGTATGAACACTGAAGCTTTCTTT	CASSFPLGTGSMNTEAFF
few	TRBV5-1	TRBJ2-7	.	TGCGCCAGCAGCCGCGAGCGGGTCTACGAGCAGTACTTC	CASSRERVYEQYF
.	TRBV25-1	TRBJ1-5	.	TGTGCCAGCAGTGTGGGAGATCAGCCCCAGCATTTT	CASSVGDQPQHF
.	TRBV20-1	TRBJ2-1	TRBD1	TGCAGTGCTCCCCGACAGGGGGCCCCCTACAATGAGCAGTTCTTC	CSAPRQGAPYNEQFF
few	TRBV5-1	TRBJ2-7	TRBD1	TGCGCCAGCAGCTATAGCGGGACAGGGGAATCTGTGGAGCAGTACTTC	CASSYSGTGESVEQYF
few	TRBV20-1	TRBJ1-5	.	TGCAGTGCCAGATATGGACAGCTTAATCAGCCCCAGCATTTT	CSARYGQLNQPQHF
many	TRBV20-1	TRBJ2-7	.	TGCAGTGCTAGCGGGAGCCCCTACGAGCAGTACTTC	CSASGSPYEQYF
.	TRBV4-3	TRBJ2-1	.	TGCGCCAGCAGCATAGGGCCCGCCTCTGGTGAGCAGTTCTTC	CASSIGPASGEQFF
.	TRBV5-1	TRBJ1-2	.	TGCGCCAGCAGCTCATGGACGGGGAACTATGGCTACACCTTC	CASSSWTGNYGYTF
many	TRBV7-3	TRBJ2-1	.	TGTGCCAGCAGCTTAGTTGGTAGCGGATGGCCTCGGGATGAGCAGTTCTTC	CASSLVGSGWPRDEQFF
.	TRBV5-1	TRBJ2-5	.	TGCGCCAGCAGCTTGGACAGGGCGGGCGAGACCCAGTACTTC	CASSLDRAGETQYF
.	TRBV6-2/TRBV6-3	TRBJ1-1	.	TGTGCCAGCAGTTACAGGGAGAGGCGGACTGAAGCTTTCTTT	CASSYRERRTEAFF
few	TRBV6-2/TRBV6-3	TRBJ2-2	.	TGTGCCAGCAGTTACCTCACGGCCGGGGAGCTGTTTTTT	CASSYLTAGELFF
few	TRBV5-1	TRBJ1-4	TRBD1	TGCGCCAGCAGCTGGACAGGGGGAACTAATGAAAAACTGTTTTTT	CASSWTGGTNEKLFF
many	TRBV11-2	TRBJ2-7	TRBD2	TGTGCCAGCAGCTTAAGCGGGAGGTACGAGCAGTACTTC	CASSLSGRYEQYF
many	TRBV20-1	TRBJ2-7	TRBD1	TGCAGTGCTCGTCCGGGACAGTCATACGAGCAGTACTTC	CSARPGQSYEQYF
.	TRBV20-1	TRBJ2-2	.	TGCAGTGCTAACGTTTGGAACACCGGGGAGCTGTTTTTT	CSANVWNTGELFF
few	TRBV12-3/TRBV12-4	TRBJ2-7	TRBD2	TGTGCCAGCAGTTTACTAGCGGGAGTCGAGCAGTACTTC	CASSLLAGVEQYF
few	TRBV6-4	TRBJ2-1	TRBD2	TGTGCCAGCAGGGGTACTCCGGGACTAGCGGGATCGGGCCCCTACAATGAGCAGTTCTTC	CASRGTPGLAGSGPYNEQFF
.	TRBV20-1	TRBJ2-7	TRBD1	TGCAGTGCCATCCGGGACAGTACCTACGAGCAGTACTTC	CSAIRDSTYEQYF
few	TRBV6-5	TRBJ2-7	TRBD2	TGTGCCAGCAGTTACCAGCGGGGCCCTGGAGGGGAGCAGTACTTC	CASSYQRGPGGEQYF
.	TRBV28	TRBJ1-5	TRBD1	TGTGCCACCCCTCGGGACAGGGGCAGCAATCAGCCCCAGCATTTT	CATPRDRGSNQPQHF
many	TRBV6-5	TRBJ1-5	.	TGTGCCAGCAGAACCAGCAATCAGCCCCAGCATTTT	CASRTSNQPQHF
.	TRBV12-3/TRBV12-4	TRBJ1-4	.	TGTGCCAGCAGTCCCCGTGGGGGGAGGGATGAAAAACTGTTTTTT	CASSPRGGRDEKLFF
.	TRBV9	TRBJ2-2	TRBD2	TGTGCCAGCAGCGTCTTAGCGGGTGTAACCGGGGAGCTGTTTTTT	CASSVLAGVTGELFF
.	TRBV15	TRBJ1-5	.	TGTGCCACCCGAGACCCCCAAGATAGCAATCAGCCCCAGCATTTT	CATRDPQDSNQPQHF
.	TRBV7-2	TRBJ2-1	.	TGTGCCAGCAGCTTAGATAGCATCGTTTACAATGAGCAGTTCTTC	CASSLDSIVYNEQFF
.	TRBV12-3/TRBV12-4	TRBJ1-5	.	TGTGCCAGCAGTTTTCGGCTCAGCAATCAGCCCCAGCATTTT	CASSFRLSNQPQHF
few	TRBV9	TRBJ1-3	.	TGTGCCAGCAGCGCCGAGGGGCGTTCAGGAAACACCATATATTTT	CASSAEGRSGNTIYF
many	TRBV5-1	TRBJ1-5	TRBD1	TGTGCCAGCAGCCGGGACAGTAATCAGCCCCAGCATTTT	CASSRDSNQPQHF
.	TRBV7-2	TRBJ1-2	.	TGTGCCAGCAGCTTTCGGCTTGGAGGCTACACCTTC	CASSFRLGGYTF
few	TRBV7-3	TRBJ1-1	.	TGTGCCAGCAGCCCTCGATCTGGGGGTGGACGGACTGAAGCTTTCTTT	CASSPRSGGGRTEAFF
few	TRBV12-3/TRBV12-4	TRBJ1-2	.	TGTGCCAGCAGTTTAGGACACCTGATTCATGGCTACACCTTC	CASSLGHLIHGYTF
.	TRBV20-1	TRBJ2-3	TRBD2	TGCAGTGCTAAGGTGGGAGGGCCAGATACGCAGTATTTT	CSAKVGGPDTQYF
few	TRBV7-9	TRBJ1-4	.	TGTGCCAGCAGCTTTGGCACGGGGAATGAAAAACTGTTTTTT	CASSFGTGNEKLFF
few	TRBV7-3	TRBJ2-3	TRBD2	TGTGCCAGCAGCCCCAAAGGACTAGCGGGGGGGACAGATACGCAGTATTTT	CASSPKGLAGGTDTQYF
.	TRBV10-3	TRBJ1-1	.	TGTGCCATCAGTGCGACATACACTGAAGCTTTCTTT	CAISATYTEAFF
few	TRBV28	TRBJ2-4	.	TGTGCCAGCAGTTTTCTCCCCAGGGGGGAAAACATTCAGTACTTC	CASSFLPRGENIQYF
many	TRBV29-1	TRBJ2-7	TRBD1	TGCAGCGTACAGGGGATGGCCTACGAGCAGTACTTC	CSVQGMAYEQYF
.	TRBV10-2	TRBJ2-3	.	TGCGCCAGCAGTGATGGGGAATGGGATACGCAGTATTTT	CASSDGEWDTQYF
many	TRBV7-2	TRBJ2-2	TRBD2	TGTGCCAGCAGCTTAGCGGGTAGCGGGGCGCTGTTTTTT	CASSLAGSGALFF
few	TRBV5-1	TRBJ2-2	TRBD2	TGCGCCAGCAGACTAGCGGGAACTAACACCGGGGAGCTGTTTTTT	CASRLAGTNTGELFF
.	TRBV7-3	TRBJ1-1	.	TGTGCCAGCAGCTTAGGGGGCAGGGCCACTGAAGCTTTCTTT	CASSLGGRATEAFF
.	TRBV19	TRBJ2-2	.	TGTGCCAGTAGTATGGGTCCAGTTGTCGGTCTATCCGGGGAGCTGTTTTTT	CASSMGPVVGLSGELFF